The 27 T cell receptor beta chains below were found in one sample sequenced in a study of beta chain features in type 1 diabetes. The whole isolated RNA underwent reverse transcription, so sequencing captured expressed TCRB transcripts. Sequencing used immunoSEQ multiplex PCR; TCRdb keeps in-frame clones, though not all of them. The data contain some 360,000 clones, about 20% of them singletons. What was sequenced was naive CD4+ T cells from blood. These receptor sequences come from a woman under 30 in good health.

V is TRBV9 and J is TRBJ2-5; possibly TRBD2 for D (5 bases). The CDR3 runs to 16 residues. V lost 0 bases and J lost 5, with 17 bases in between. Per the germline V gene, CDR1 is SGDLS and CDR2 is YYNGEE. CDR3 sequence: CASSVAGQRGYETQYF. In DNA form, the CDR3 reads TGTGCCAGCAGCGTAGCGGGCCAACGAGGGTACGAGACCCAGTACTTC.

V usage is TRBV19 and J usage is TRBJ1-1; maybe TRBD1 (5 bases). Trimming pared 7 bases from V and 2 bases from J, leaving 23 bases between. Germline V gene sequence: CDR1 LNHDA, CDR2 SQIVND (reference sequence). The CDR3 extends over 17 amino acids. The CDR3: CASTPHDGRDSNTEAFF. CDR3 bases: TGTGCCAGTACCCCACACGATGGGCGCGACAGCAACACTGAAGCTTTCTTT.

The chain is built from TRBV6-6 and TRBJ1-1; D ambiguous. From germline, CDR1 is MNHNY and CDR2 SVGAGI (reference sequence). Between the trimmed V and J ends, which lost 0 bases and 4 bases, there was a span of 9 bases. The CDR3 spans 14 residues. CDR3: CASSYSRGGTEAFF. CDR3 nucleotides: TGTGCCAGCAGTTACTCGAGAGGCGGCACTGAAGCTTTCTTT.

This clone was picked up a small number of times. The chain combines TRBV20-1 with TRBJ2-7; the D gene is possibly TRBD1 (6 bases). Per germline, CDR1 DFQATT and CDR2 SNEGSKA (reference sequence). Trimming stripped 8 bases from V and 5 bases from J, with 13 bases between. This CDR3 comprises 11 residues. CDR3 residues: CSLWGRDEQYF. CDR3 DNA sequence: TGCAGTCTATGGGGGCGGGACGAGCAGTACTTC.

As regards this clone: Germline and junction disagree at one end, which may indicate a read error. The chain employs TRBV7-7 and TRBJ2-2; D is perhaps TRBD2 (5 bases). The CDR3 is 13 amino acids. Germline V gene data show CDR1 as SSHAT and CDR2 as FNYEAQ (reference sequence). CDR3 loop: CASSYGVDGELFF. The CDR3 DNA reads as TGTGCTAGCAGCTACGGGGTTGACGGGGAGCTGTTTTTT. Using reference TRBV7-7 and TRBJ2-2 for the parts outside the CDR3, the full variable domain is GAGVSQSPRYKVTKRGQDVTLRCDPISSHATLYWYQQALGQGPEFLTYFNYEAQPDKSGLPSDRFSAERPEGSISTLTIQRTEQRDSAMYRCASSYGVDGELFFGEGSRLTVL.

This clone was recorded a few times. V is TRBV2 and J is TRBJ2-4, with 8 bases identical to TRBD1. The trim removed 10 bases at V and 9 bases at J, leaving 8 bases unmatched. The CDR3 has 12 residues. The germline V gene encodes CDR1 SNHLY and CDR2 FYNNEI. This chain's CDR3 is CATQGTGSIQYF. CDR3 coding DNA: TGTGCCACCCAGGGGACAGGTAGCATTCAGTACTTC.

V and J are TRBV7-2 and TRBJ2-2; D ambiguous. There are 15 residues in the CDR3. V gave up 5 bases and J gave up 6 bases, with 16 bases separating them. Germline CDR1 reads SGHTA; CDR2 reads FQGNSA. CDR3 residues: CASSPVGSVSGELFF. In nucleotides, the CDR3 is TGTGCCAGCAGCCCCGTCGGGTCGGTCTCCGGGGAGCTGTTTTTT.

The chain combines TRBV29-1 with TRBJ1-4; TRBD1 agrees at 7 bases. V gave up 6 bases and J gave up 9 bases; unmatched junction bases: 16. There are 15 residues in the CDR3. CDR1 is SQVTM, CDR2 ANQGSEA, per germline. The CDR3 is CSVGRTSGTVQKLFF. Written as DNA, the CDR3 is TGCAGCGTCGGTCGGACATCGGGGACAGTTCAAAAACTGTTTTTT.

This clone was seen more than once but under ten times. The V and J genes are TRBV18 and TRBJ2-1, with TRBD1 matching over 11 bases. Trimming cost V 3 bases and J 6 bases; bases outside gene matches: 7. The CDR3 contains 16 residues. Germline assignment: CDR1 KGHSH and CDR2 LQKENI. CDR3 sequence: CASSPTGTGGVNEQFF. CDR3 DNA: TGTGCCAGCTCACCTACCGGGACAGGGGGTGTCAATGAGCAGTTCTTC.

The chain couples TRBV5-1 to TRBJ1-5, with 9 nucleotides matching TRBD1. Germline assignment: CDR1 SGHRS and CDR2 YFSETQ. Losses at the gene ends were 2 bases for V and 7 bases for J; bases not matched to a gene: 4. This CDR3 region has 14 residues. The CDR3 sequence is CASSLGTGQQPQHF. The CDR3 bases are TGCGCCAGCAGCTTAGGGACAGGGCAACAGCCCCAGCATTTT.

There are a few counts of this clone. The rearrangement uses TRBV11-2 and TRBJ2-5, with D possibly matching TRBD1 (5 bases). The CDR3 contains 12 residues. Trimming stripped 4 bases from V and 5 bases from J, with 8 bases between. Per the germline V gene, CDR1 is SGHAT and CDR2 is FQNNGV. The CDR3 DNA reads TGTGCCAGCAGCTGGGGCCCGGAGACCCAGTACTTC. Translating gives CASSWGPETQYF.

This clone was counted a few times. The V call is TRBV4-3, the J call TRBJ2-3; 7 bases are a match to TRBD2. V trimming: 4 bases; J trimming: 4 bases; junction bases outside the gene matches: 11. CDR1 and CDR2 (germline): LGHNA, YSLEER. CDR3 length: 16 residues. The CDR3 loop reads CASSRVFGGVPDTQYF. CDR3 nucleotide sequence: TGCGCCAGCAGCCGGGTTTTTGGGGGGGTCCCAGATACGCAGTATTTT.

V usage is TRBV7-9 and J usage is TRBJ1-2, with D perhaps TRBD1 (5 bases). CDR3 length: 13 amino acids. The germline gives CDR1 SEHNR, CDR2 FQNEAQ (reference sequence). Trimming took off 4 bases at V and 3 bases at J, with 9 bases between the two ends. The CDR3 loop is CASSSQGYYGYTF. CDR3 in DNA: TGTGCCAGCAGCTCCCAGGGTTACTATGGCTACACCTTC.

Note on this clone: Other DNA sequences in this sample translate to the same CDR3. This chain uses TRBV5-1 with TRBJ2-7, with TRBD2 matching over 10 bases. The CDR3 consists of 13 residues. The V and J ends lost 0 bases and 7 bases, in that order; junction bases with no gene match: 1. Looked up from germline, CDR1 is SGHRS and CDR2 is YFSETQ. The CDR3: CASSLGLAGEQYF. In DNA form, the CDR3 reads TGCGCCAGCAGCTTGGGACTAGCGGGTGAGCAGTACTTC.

V and J are TRBV11-3 and TRBJ2-1, with TRBD1 matching 12 bases. The CDR3 has 17 amino acids. Germline V gives CDR1 SGHNT, CDR2 YENEEA. J gave up 5 bases and V 2 bases, and 7 bases lay outside the gene matches. The CDR3 nucleotides are TGTGCCAGCAGCTTAACCCTCCGGGACAGGGGGCACAATGAGCAGTTCTTC. Translation: CASSLTLRDRGHNEQFF.

This chain links TRBV28 with TRBJ2-3; no reliable D call. The CDR3 contains 14 residues. Germline V gene lookup returns CDR1 MDHEN and CDR2 SYDVKM. Trimming cost V 5 bases and J 6 bases, with 15 bases left between them. Written as DNA, the CDR3 is TGTGCCAGCAGTCCCCCGGGTTTGAGTGATACGCAGTATTTT. This codes for CASSPPGLSDTQYF.

This clone appeared a few times. The CDR3 protein is CAWRGGDYGYTF. DNA of the CDR3: TGTGCCTGGCGAGGCGGGGATTACGGCTACACCTTC. This chain connects TRBV30 to TRBJ1-2; D remains ambiguous. The CDR3 is 12 amino acids. V dropped 5 bases and J dropped 8 bases, with 15 bases sitting between them. Germline CDR1 is GTSNPN and CDR2 is SVGIG (reference sequence).

This clone was counted a few times. This chain joins TRBV14 and TRBJ1-1, with a possible D match to TRBD1 (5 bases). Germline assignment: CDR1 SGHDN and CDR2 FVKESK. This CDR3 comprises 14 residues. V lost 1 base, J lost 5 bases, and 11 bases lay in between. This chain's CDR3 is CASSQGGVRTEAFF. The CDR3 DNA sequence: TGTGCCAGCAGCCAAGGGGGGGTGAGGACTGAAGCTTTCTTT. The full variable domain, rest sourced from reference TRBV14 and TRBJ1-1, is EAGVTQFPSHSVIEKGQTVTLRCDPISGHDNLYWYRRVMGKEIKFLLHFVKESKQDESGMPNNRFLAERTGGTYSTLKVQPAELEDSGVYFCASSQGGVRTEAFFGQGTRLTVV.

This clone was counted only a few times. The genes are TRBV29-1 and TRBJ2-3; TRBD2 aligns across 7 bases. The V and J ends lost 7 bases and 7 bases, in that order; junction bases with no gene match: 11. CDR3 length equals 13 residues. Germline assignment: CDR1 SQVTM and CDR2 ANQGSEA. The CDR3 spells CSGRRGGDHTQYF. CDR3 in DNA: TGCAGCGGACGGAGGGGAGGGGATCATACGCAGTATTTT.

This clone was recorded once. The chain is built from TRBV6-6 and TRBJ1-5; perhaps TRBD1 as D (5 bases). This CDR3 contains 14 residues. CDR1 is MNHNY and CDR2 is SVGAGI in the germline V gene (reference sequence). The V and J ends lost 0 bases and 3 bases respectively, with 6 bases between them. CDR3 nucleotides: TGTGCCAGCAGTTACTCGACAGACAATCAGCCCCAGCATTTT. It codes for CASSYSTDNQPQHF.

This clone was counted only a few times. V and J are TRBV2 and TRBJ1-5; 11 positions agree with TRBD1. Unmatched junction bases numbered 2, after V lost 5 bases and J lost 5 bases. The CDR3 contains 14 residues. Germline CDR1 reads SNHLY; CDR2 reads FYNNEI. The CDR3 DNA sequence: TGTGCCAGCAGTCCGGACAGGGGGCATCAGCCCCAGCATTTT. Amino acids: CASSPDRGHQPQHF. The whole variable domain, remainder taken from reference TRBV2 and TRBJ1-5, is EPEVTQTPSHQVTQMGQEVILRCVPISNHLYFYWYRQILGQKVEFLVSFYNNEISEKSEIFDDQFSVERPDGSNFTLKIRSTKLEDSAMYFCASSPDRGHQPQHFGDGTRLSIL.

This clone occurred a few times. At one of its ends the junction is not consistent with the germline gene, which may arise from a read error. The chain recombines TRBV7-7 with TRBJ2-5; D might be TRBD1 (5 bases). In germline, CDR1 is SSHAT, CDR2 FNYEAQ (reference sequence). CDR3 size: 13 residues. CDR3 loop: CASSLGQAETQYF. The DNA for the CDR3 is TGTGCTAGCAGCTTAGGACAAGCTGAGACCCAGTACTTC. The variable domain in full, with the rest retrieved from reference TRBV7-7 and TRBJ2-5, is GAGVSQSPRYKVTKRGQDVTLRCDPISSHATLYWYQQALGQGPEFLTYFNYEAQPDKSGLPSDRFSAERPEGSISTLTIQRTEQRDSAMYRCASSLGQAETQYFGPGTRLLVL.

V is TRBV4-1 and J is TRBJ1-2; no firm D call. Germline V gene lookup returns CDR1 MGHRA and CDR2 YSYEKL. V was shortened by 3 bases and J by 1 base, with 15 bases between the two germline ends. The CDR3 loop spans 16 amino acids. The CDR3 DNA sequence: TGCGCCAGCAGCCACCCAGTACGACGGGATAACTATGGCTACACCTTC. Its protein is CASSHPVRRDNYGYTF.

This clone occurred a few times. The J gene is TRBJ2-7, the V gene TRBV9, with 10 bases that match TRBD2. The junction had 6 bases not matched to a gene; V was cut back by 0 bases and J by 6 bases. This CDR3 has 15 residues. Germline CDR1 reads SGDLS; CDR2 reads YYNGEE. CDR3: CASSVEAGGLGEQYF. CDR3 nucleotide sequence: TGTGCCAGCAGCGTAGAAGCGGGGGGGCTCGGCGAGCAGTACTTC.

Only a few counts were recorded for this clone. The chain has TRBV30 and TRBJ1-2; D is uncertain. Germline CDR1 reads GTSNPN; CDR2 reads SVGIG (reference sequence). The length of the CDR3 is 13 residues. The V and J ends lost 8 bases and 3 bases respectively, with 16 bases between them. The CDR3: CAGSIGSDYGYTF. DNA for the CDR3: TGTGCCGGGTCAATAGGGAGCGACTATGGCTACACCTTC.

Only a few counts were recorded for this clone. J is TRBJ2-1 and V is TRBV30; perhaps TRBD2 as D (6 bases). The CDR3 totals 15 residues. Germline V gene data show CDR1 as GTSNPN and CDR2 as SVGIG (reference sequence). Trimming removed 3 bases at V and 1 base at J, with 13 bases between. This CDR3 is CAWRGLGGSYNEQFF. The CDR3 bases are TGTGCCTGGAGGGGACTCGGTGGATCCTACAATGAGCAGTTCTTC.

Of note for this clone: The sample carries other DNA sequences with the same CDR3. The chain combines TRBV30 with TRBJ1-2, with a weak D call TRBD1 (6 bases). The length of the CDR3 is 13 residues. V shed 3 bases and J shed 5 bases, with 13 bases lying between them. CDR1 and CDR2 (germline): GTSNPN, SVGIG (reference sequence). Written as DNA, the CDR3 is TGTGCCTGGAGCCCTCGGCAGGGGTATGGCTACACCTTC. This encodes CAWSPRQGYGYTF.